This TCR beta chain was retrieved from a study of metastatic and nonmetastatic thyroid tumors (dated by TCRdb to 2018 to 2020). Background for the entire study: For patients with malignant and with benign thyroid disease, the researchers compared repertoires between peripheral blood samples and tumor or nodule tissue samples. Study-wide findings and limitations: In both blood and tumor samples, malignant tumors were reported to have significantly higher TCR beta diversity than benign nodules.

No treatment had been received by any patient before thyroid surgery. Patient clinical samples collected from about 2011 to 2019 were retrospectively analysed using T-cell receptor beta sequencing. The CDR3 covers 14 residues, taking in both the cysteine and the phenylalanine. The DNA shown is the 42-base CDR3, in frame from base 1. Via the germline V gene, CDR1 is SNHLY and CDR2 FYNNEI. The germline V and J ends show losses of 6 bases and 10 bases respectively, and no gene match explains 14 bases of the junction. Libraries were prepared through PCR. The instrument was an Illumina HiSeq 4000. The TCR beta-chain CDR3 region of each patient was profiled by high-throughput sequencing. The authors' pipeline ran thus. A classifier to discriminate distant-metastatic papillary thyroid cancer patients was built from CDR3 differences across clinicopathological groups. To measure repertoire diversity the researchers used the Shannon index, while the Morisita-Horn index served to gauge how similar the tumor and blood repertoires were. TCRdb trimmed public reads at Q25 via fastp, called clones via MiXCR and kept in-frame beta chains. The V and J calls and clone size are TCRdb's, not the authors'. The sample table contains around 31,000 clones; only one count was recorded for about 20% of them. The ten largest clones add up to about 11% of the sample.

In its sample, this clone was seen many times. Its binding antigen is unknown. There are no base qualities to consult, and no much larger clone falls within one base. Other DNA variants within this sample encode the same CDR3. The clonotype originates from a female donor with papillary thyroid cancer or a benign thyroid nodule (not recorded which). Some clones in this sample may be carry-over from other donors' samples. The rearrangement combines TRBV2 with TRBJ1-1; 7 middle bases align to TRBD1. The sequenced material came from blood. DNA sequence: TGTGCCAGCAGAGCCTTCCAAGGGGGCCGAGGAGCTTTCTTT. It encodes CASRAFQGGRGAFF.